This TCR beta chain was obtained from a study of blood T cell repertoires in COVID-19. Study as a whole: Whether acute or convalescent, the COVID-19 samples came from the United States, Italy and Spain.

Original data processing: Reference gene primers were amplified, and this amplification served to estimate nucleated cell counts. The table came from immunoSEQ multiplex PCR; TCRdb's copy has only in-frame clones and leaves some out. The DNA gave D and trimming, while V, J and clone size come from that table. The repertoire holds some 300,000 clones, with approximately 86% as singletons. Trimming removed 4 bases at V and 4 bases at J, with 13 bases between. The CDR3 runs to 15 residues. Germline CDR1 MDHEN, CDR2 SYDVKM. Sequenced input: peripheral blood. The origin of this receptor is a woman aged 45-59 years with active or convalescent COVID-19. V gene TRBV28 combines with J gene TRBJ1-4, with D possibly TRBD1 on 6 matching bases. Here the CDR3 DNA reads TGTGCCAGCAGTTCAGGGGTGAGGGGTAATGAAAAACTGTTTTTT. Its protein is CASSSGVRGNEKLFF.